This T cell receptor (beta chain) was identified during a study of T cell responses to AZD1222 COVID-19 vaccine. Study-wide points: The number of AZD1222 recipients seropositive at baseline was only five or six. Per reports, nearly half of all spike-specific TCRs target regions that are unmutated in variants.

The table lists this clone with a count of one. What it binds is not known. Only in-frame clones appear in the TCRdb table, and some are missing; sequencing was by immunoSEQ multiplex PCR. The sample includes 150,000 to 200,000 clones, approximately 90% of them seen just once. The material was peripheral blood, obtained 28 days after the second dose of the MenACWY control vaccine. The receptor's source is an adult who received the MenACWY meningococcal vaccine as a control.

The CDR3 sequence: CASSQFKAPGENYGYTF. CDR3 DNA sequence: TGCGCCAGCAGTCAATTCAAGGCCCCTGGGGAGAACTATGGCTACACCTTC. V usage is TRBV23-1 and J usage is TRBJ1-2, with D unresolved. TRBV23-1 is labeled an ORF, and its function is uncertain. This CDR3 region has 17 residues. The ends were cut back, 1 base at V and 2 bases at J, with 17 bases in the middle.